This TCR beta chain appears in the sequencing data of a study of monozygotic twins with inflammatory bowel disease. Study findings and constraints: The data gave no support to a single strong IBD-associated signal or clonotype. Patient repertoires may carry noise from differing immunosuppressive treatments.

TCRdb reprocessed the 5' RACE reads, keeping one entry per CDR3 protein, no DNA. The sample's table shows 200,000 to 250,000 distinct CDR3 sequences. Germline-derived CDR1 and CDR2 are SGHAT and FQNNGV. This CDR3 comprises 15 residues. For this clonotype: The antigen is not known.

The rearrangement links TRBV11-2 to TRBJ2-5; TCRdb names TRBD1, which stays unverified in the absence of DNA. Sequencing was done on a sample of blood. The receptor was isolated from a human donor with ulcerative colitis or Crohn's disease, or a healthy co-twin of an affected twin (not recorded which). The CDR3 here is CASSPHPGPGETQYF.